This TCR beta chain was identified during a study of beta chain features in type 1 diabetes. Between the trimmed V and J ends, which lost 1 base and 0 bases, there was a span of 7 bases. This CDR3 comprises 15 residues. Germline values: CDR1 MDHEN, CDR2 SYDVKM. Study results and caveats: TCRB CDR3s from Type 1 diabetes patients were moderately but significantly shorter in all four CD4+ subsets.

A note on this clone: Its cognate antigen is unknown.

Sequencing targeted expressed TCRB transcripts, as all isolated RNA had been reverse transcribed. The assay was immunoSEQ multiplex PCR, and TCRdb's table has in-frame clones only and misses some. This table holds fewer than 350,000 clones, about 8% found once. Material: central memory CD4+ T cells from blood. This receptor was obtained from a woman aged 18-29 years in good health. The chain recombines TRBV28 with TRBJ1-5; weak D call: TRBD1 (5 bases). The CDR3 protein is CASSLYDSSNQPQHF. The CDR3 DNA is TGTGCCAGCAGTTTATATGACAGTAGCAATCAGCCCCAGCATTTT. The full variable domain, in which reference TRBV28 and TRBJ1-5 provide the parts outside the CDR3, is DVKVTQSSRYLVKRTGEKVFLECVQDMDHENMFWYRQDPGLGLRLIYFSYDVKMKEKGDIPEGYSVSREKKERFSLILESASTNQTSMYLCASSLYDSSNQPQHFGDGTRLSIL.